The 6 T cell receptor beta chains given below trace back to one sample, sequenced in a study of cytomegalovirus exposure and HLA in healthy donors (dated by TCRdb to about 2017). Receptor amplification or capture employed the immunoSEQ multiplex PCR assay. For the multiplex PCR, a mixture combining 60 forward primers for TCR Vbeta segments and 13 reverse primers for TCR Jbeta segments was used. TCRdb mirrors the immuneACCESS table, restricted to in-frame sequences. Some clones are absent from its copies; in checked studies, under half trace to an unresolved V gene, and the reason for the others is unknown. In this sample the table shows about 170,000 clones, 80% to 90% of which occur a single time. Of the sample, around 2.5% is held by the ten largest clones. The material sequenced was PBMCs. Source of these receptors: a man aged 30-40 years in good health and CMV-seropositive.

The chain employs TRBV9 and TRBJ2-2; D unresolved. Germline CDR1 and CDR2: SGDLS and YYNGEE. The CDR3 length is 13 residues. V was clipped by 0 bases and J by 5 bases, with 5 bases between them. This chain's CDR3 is CASSVGRTGELFF. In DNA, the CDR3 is TGTGCCAGCAGCGTAGGCAGAACCGGGGAGCTGTTTTTT.

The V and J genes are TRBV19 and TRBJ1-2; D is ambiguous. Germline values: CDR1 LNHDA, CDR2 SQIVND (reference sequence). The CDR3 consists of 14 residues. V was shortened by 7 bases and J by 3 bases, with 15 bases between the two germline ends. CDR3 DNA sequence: TGTGCCAGTAAGGACTCCCAAGGCGACTATGGCTACACCTTC. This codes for CASKDSQGDYGYTF. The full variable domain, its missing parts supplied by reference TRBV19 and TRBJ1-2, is DGGITQSPKYLFRKEGQNVTLSCEQNLNHDAMYWYRQDPGQGLRLIYYSQIVNDFQKGDIAEGYSVSREKKESFPLTVTSAQKNPTAFYLCASKDSQGDYGYTFGSGTRLTVV.

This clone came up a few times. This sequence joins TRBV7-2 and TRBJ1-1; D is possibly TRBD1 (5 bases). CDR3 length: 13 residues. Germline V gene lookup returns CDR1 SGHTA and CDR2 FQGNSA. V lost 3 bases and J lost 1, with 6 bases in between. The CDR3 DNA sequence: TGTGCCAGCAGCTTGACAGAGAACACTGAAGCTTTCTTT. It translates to CASSLTENTEAFF.

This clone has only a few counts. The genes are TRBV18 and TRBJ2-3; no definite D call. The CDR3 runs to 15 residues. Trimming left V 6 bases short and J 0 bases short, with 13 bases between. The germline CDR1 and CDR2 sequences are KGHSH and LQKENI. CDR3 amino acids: CASSLHPTSTDTQYF. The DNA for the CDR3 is TGTGCCAGCTCCCTGCACCCGACTAGCACAGATACGCAGTATTTT.

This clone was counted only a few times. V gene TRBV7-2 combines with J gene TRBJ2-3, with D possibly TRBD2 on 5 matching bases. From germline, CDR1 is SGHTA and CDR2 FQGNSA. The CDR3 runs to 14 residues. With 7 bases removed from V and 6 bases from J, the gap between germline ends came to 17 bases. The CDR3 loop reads CASNSASLRDTQYF. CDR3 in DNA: TGTGCCAGCAACTCGGCTAGCTTGCGGGATACGCAGTATTTT.

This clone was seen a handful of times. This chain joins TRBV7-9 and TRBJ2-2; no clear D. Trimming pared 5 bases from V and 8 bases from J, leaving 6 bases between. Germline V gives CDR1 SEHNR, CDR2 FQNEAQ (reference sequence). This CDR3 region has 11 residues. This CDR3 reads CASSPGGELFF. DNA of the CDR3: TGTGCCAGCAGCCCCGGTGGGGAGCTGTTTTTT.